The clone carrying this T cell receptor (beta chain) has just a few counts. Its antigen is not identified. V lost 1 base and J 2 bases, leaving 2 bases between the germline ends. The germline gives CDR1 LNHNV, CDR2 YYDKDF (reference sequence). The CDR3 contains 12 residues. This record belongs to a study of T-cell reconstitution after alpha-beta-depleted transplantation in children. Whole-study results and caveats: In some patients, recipient T cells and intrathymic progenitors surviving conditioning explained high day-60 diversity. T-cell counts and diversity at one year post-transplant came mainly from newly produced T cells. Several hundred expanded graft clones reportedly supplied alpha-beta T cells about two months after transplant.

Unique molecular identifiers were incorporated into the prepared TCRbeta library. TCRdb re-derived calls from the PCR reads in MiXCR, one entry per CDR3 protein. The sample lists 200,000 to 250,000 distinct CDR3 sequences; 20% to 30% were seen once. The sequencing used PBMCs, mostly from graft donor cells, collected 360 days after TCRalphabeta/CD19-depleted stem cell transplant. V gene TRBV15 combines with J gene TRBJ2-5; D uncertain. The receptor comes from a female patient aged 2-9 years who had a stem cell transplant for congenital amegakaryocytic thrombocytopenia, so the T cells may come from the graft donor. CDR3 in DNA: TGTGCCACCAGCAGAGTTCAAGAGACCCAGTACTTC. It yields the protein CATSRVQETQYF.